Presented here are 28 T cell receptor beta chains from one specimen sequenced in a study of Graves' ophthalmopathy and Graves' hyperthyroidism. Amplification targeted the TCR beta CDR3 regions, with RNA transcripts as the source material. After a first-round RT-PCR with HTBI primers, a second-round multiplex PCR was run. TCRdb processed the multiplex PCR reads anew with MiXCR; each CDR3 protein has one entry. The profile shows hundreds of thousands of distinct CDR3 sequences, over 20% of them singletons. Sample: peripheral blood. These receptors all stem from a woman aged 18-29 years with stable Graves' hyperthyroidism.

The rearrangement uses TRBV12-3 or TRBV12-4 and TRBJ2-4, with unresolved D. V gave up 3 bases and J gave up 3 bases, with 3 bases separating them. CDR3 length equals 12 residues. The CDR3 DNA follows: TGTGCCAGCAGTTTGGTCAAAAACATTCAGTACTTC. Translating it yields CASSLVKNIQYF.

The chain employs TRBV7-2 and TRBJ2-7; TRBD1 matches at 8 bases. Germline V gene data show CDR1 as SGHTA and CDR2 as FQGNSA. The CDR3 spans 16 residues. The V gene end was trimmed by 0 bases and the J gene end by 3 bases; junction bases not matched to a gene: 7. The CDR3 DNA is TGTGCCAGCAGCTTAGCTACAGGGGGTACGGTCTACGAGCAGTACTTC. Its translation is CASSLATGGTVYEQYF.

In its sample, this clonotype was seen a few times. Here the CDR3 reads CAIRGDLYVGQYF. The DNA for the CDR3 is TGTGCCATCAGGGGGGACCTTTACGTGGGGCAGTACTTC. The chain carries TRBV10-3 and TRBJ2-7; tentatively, D is TRBD1 or TRBD2 (5 bases each). The germline gives CDR1 ENHRY, CDR2 SYGVKD. The CDR3 runs to 13 residues. V dropped 6 bases and J dropped 9 bases, with 18 bases sitting between them.

Of note for this clonotype: A much larger clone lies a single base off, so this may be a read error. CDR3 nucleotides: TGTGCCAGCATACCCACAGGGGGCCGAGATCAGCCCCAGCATTTT. Translation gives CASIPTGGRDQPQHF. V gene TRBV12-3 or TRBV12-4 combines with J gene TRBJ1-5, with TRBD1 matching 9 bases. The J segment lost 5 bases and the V segment lost 7 bases, leaving 9 bases of the junction unmatched. The CDR3 consists of 15 residues.

This rearrangement joins TRBV5-1 to TRBJ2-7, with a weak D call TRBD2 (6 bases). CDR1 is SGHRS, CDR2 YFSETQ, per germline. V was clipped by 0 bases and J by 0 bases, with 13 bases between them. This CDR3 is built from 16 residues. CDR3 nucleotide sequence: TGCGCCAGCAGCTTGGCCGATATTAGCGGCTCCTACGAGCAGTACTTC. This encodes CASSLADISGSYEQYF.

This clonotype was detected once. V gene TRBV9 combines with J gene TRBJ2-5; D perhaps matches TRBD1 (6 bases). In germline, CDR1 is SGDLS, CDR2 YYNGEE. There are 17 residues in the CDR3. The ends were cut back, 4 bases at V and 0 bases at J, with 19 bases in the middle. CDR3 coding DNA: TGTGCCAGCAGCCCTTCTTACCGACAGGACTACCAAGAGACCCAGTACTTC. Encoded protein: CASSPSYRQDYQETQYF.

In its sample, this clonotype was seen many times. This rearrangement joins TRBV6-2 or TRBV6-3 to TRBJ2-2; D is uncertain. The CDR3 totals 14 residues. V was pared by 6 bases and J by 5 bases, with 13 bases between. CDR1 MNHEY and CDR2 SVGEGT come from the germline V gene. The CDR3 nucleotides read TGTGCCAGCAGCTCGGACGTTCCGACCGGGGAGCTGTTTTTT. Translation gives CASSSDVPTGELFF.

This clonotype was observed at least ten times. A read error may be the cause here, since a much bigger clone is one base away. The V gene is TRBV4-2, the J gene TRBJ1-2, with no clear D. V shed 3 bases and J shed 7 bases, with 12 bases lying between them. The CDR3 sequence is 13 residues long. CDR1 and CDR2 (germline): LGHNA, YNFKEQ. DNA of the CDR3: TGTGCCAGCAGCCATGGGGAGACGGCTGGCTACACCTTC. Amino acids: CASSHGETAGYTF.

This clonotype was observed many times. The chain has TRBV11-1 and TRBJ2-2; D is perhaps TRBD1 (5 bases). CDR1 is SGHAT and CDR2 is FQDESV in the germline V gene (reference sequence). The length of the CDR3 is 16 residues. V lost 7 bases and J lost 2, with 17 bases in between. The CDR3 nucleotides are TGTGCCAGCACCTCATTAGGGGCCGGCAACACCGGGGAGCTGTTTTTT. It encodes CASTSLGAGNTGELFF.

The rearrangement links TRBV20-1 to TRBJ1-2; 10 nucleotides align to TRBD1. CDR1 DFQATT and CDR2 SNEGSKA come from the germline V gene (reference sequence). This CDR3 region has 13 residues. Trimming at V came to 6 bases and at J to 6 bases, leaving 7 bases not matched to a gene. The CDR3 reads CSAKTGTGDGYTF. Here the CDR3 DNA reads TGCAGTGCAAAGACCGGGACAGGGGATGGCTACACCTTC.

The chain links TRBV29-1 to TRBJ1-5; possible D gene TRBD1, 6 bases. The V and J ends lost 6 bases and 5 bases respectively, with 14 bases between them. CDR1 is SQVTM and CDR2 is ANQGSEA in the germline V gene. CDR3 length: 13 residues. The chain's CDR3 is CSVKQGRDQPQHF. The CDR3 DNA reads as TGCAGCGTAAAACAGGGTAGGGATCAGCCCCAGCATTTT.

The chain uses TRBV6-1 and TRBJ2-7; possibly TRBD1 for D (5 bases). This CDR3 spans 16 amino acids. V lost 3 bases to trimming and J lost 7 bases, with 22 bases between them. Looked up from germline, CDR1 is MNHNS and CDR2 is SASEGT. The CDR3 protein is CASSDQRKGPYGEQYF. The CDR3 region has the DNA TGTGCCAGCAGTGATCAAAGGAAGGGGCCTTATGGAGAGCAGTACTTC.

This clonotype came up many times. The rearrangement uses TRBV24-1 and TRBJ2-5; D may be TRBD1 or TRBD2 (5 bases each). V dropped 4 bases and J dropped 4 bases, with 15 bases sitting between them. Germline V gives CDR1 KGHDR, CDR2 SFDVKD. The CDR3 loop spans 15 amino acids. The chain's CDR3 is CATSDPGRGGETQYF. The CDR3 DNA sequence: TGTGCCACCAGTGACCCCGGGCGTGGGGGAGAGACCCAGTACTTC.

This chain joins TRBV15 and TRBJ2-7, with TRBD2 identical over 8 bases. The CDR3 loop spans 14 amino acids. V lost 5 bases to trimming and J lost 3 bases; unmatched junction nucleotides: 6. Germline V gene data show CDR1 as LNHNV and CDR2 as YYDKDF (reference sequence). The CDR3, as DNA: TGTGCCACCAGCTCGGGACTAGATCACTACGAGCAGTACTTC. It translates to CATSSGLDHYEQYF.

This clonotype showed up many times. The chain couples TRBV25-1 to TRBJ2-7; D gene ambiguous. The ends were cut back, 3 bases at V and 7 bases at J, with 4 bases in the middle. The germline CDR1 and CDR2 sequences are MGHDK and SYGVNS. This CDR3 is 10 amino acids long. CDR3 in amino acids: CASSDVEQYF. CDR3 DNA: TGTGCCAGCAGTGATGTTGAGCAGTACTTC.

Many counts were recorded for this clonotype. The rearrangement joins TRBV6-2 or TRBV6-3 to TRBJ1-5, with D hard to call. Looked up from germline, CDR1 is MNHEY and CDR2 is SVGEGT. Trimming stripped 3 bases from V and 1 base from J, with 16 bases between. There are 17 residues in the CDR3. CDR3 sequence reads: CASSYSPRRISNQPQHF. The CDR3 nucleotides are TGTGCCAGCAGTTATTCCCCACGACGGATAAGCAATCAGCCCCAGCATTTT.

This clonotype was counted many times. V gene TRBV6-5 combines with J gene TRBJ2-2; the match to TRBD2 covers 8 bases. V trimming: 0 bases; J trimming: 8 bases; junction bases outside the gene matches: 5. CDR1 and CDR2 (germline): MNHEY, SVGAGI. The CDR3 is 15 residues long. The CDR3 protein is CASSYSTLAGGELFF. Here the CDR3 DNA reads TGTGCCAGCAGTTACTCGACCCTAGCGGGTGGGGAGCTGTTTTTT.

The rearrangement links TRBV12-3 or TRBV12-4 to TRBJ1-2; D may be TRBD1 (6 bases). The CDR3 length is 13 residues. With 5 bases removed from V and 4 bases from J, the gap between germline ends came to 11 bases. This CDR3 is CASSQGRGYGYTF. The DNA for the CDR3 is TGTGCCAGCAGTCAGGGGAGGGGCTATGGCTACACCTTC.

This chain connects TRBV12-3 or TRBV12-4 to TRBJ1-1, with TRBD1 identical over 8 bases. The CDR3 is 14 amino acids. J gave up 4 bases and V 5 bases, and 6 bases lay outside the gene matches. The CDR3 sequence: CASSPSRGLTEAFF. The CDR3 DNA follows: TGTGCCAGCAGTCCCAGCAGGGGGCTCACTGAAGCTTTCTTT.

This clonotype was observed many times. J is TRBJ1-5 and V is TRBV11-2; no reliable D call. The CDR3 loop spans 14 amino acids. CDR1 is SGHAT and CDR2 is FQNNGV in the germline V gene. Trimming cost V 1 base and J 3 bases, with 7 bases left between them. CDR3 bases: TGTGCCAGCAGCTTAGGGTCAATCAATCAGCCCCAGCATTTT. Protein product: CASSLGSINQPQHF.

This clonotype was picked up many times. This sequence joins TRBV20-1 and TRBJ2-7, with D perhaps matching TRBD2 (5 bases). Germline V lookup: CDR1 DFQATT, CDR2 SNEGSKA (reference sequence). The CDR3 runs to 16 residues. Trimming shortened V by 0 bases and J by 3 bases, and 18 bases separated the two germline ends. This chain's CDR3 is CSARDRGLLLSYEQYF. In nucleotides, the CDR3 is TGCAGTGCTAGAGATCGAGGGCTTCTTCTTAGCTACGAGCAGTACTTC.

This clonotype has only a few counts. Compared with germline, one end of the junction differs, possibly owing to a read error. CDR3: CASSQTDTNTGELLF. The DNA of the CDR3 is TGTGCCAGCAGCCAAACAGACACAAACACCGGGGAGCTGCTTTTT. The chain is built from TRBV7-3 and TRBJ2-2; possible D gene TRBD2, 5 bases. The germline CDR1 and CDR2 sequences are SGHTA and FQGTGA. CDR3 length equals 15 residues.

This clonotype was seen repeatedly, ten times or more. This sequence joins TRBV29-1 and TRBJ1-1; 7 bases agree with TRBD1. The V segment lost 7 bases and the J segment 1 base; nucleotides outside the gene matches: 3. This CDR3 comprises 12 residues. Germline V gene data show CDR1 as SQVTM and CDR2 as ANQGSEA. CDR3 sequence: CSGGGANTEAFF. In DNA, the CDR3 is TGCAGCGGAGGGGGCGCGAACACTGAAGCTTTCTTT.

The chain combines TRBV12-3 or TRBV12-4 with TRBJ1-1; D might be TRBD1 (6 bases). The V gene lost 4 bases and the J gene lost 0 bases, with 9 bases spanning the gap. CDR3 size: 14 residues. The CDR3 region has the DNA TGTGCCAGCAGTTGGACAGACATGAACACTGAAGCTTTCTTT. Protein sequence: CASSWTDMNTEAFF.

This clonotype was observed at least ten times. The junction differs from germline at one of its ends, possibly a read error. The genes are TRBV20-1 and TRBJ2-4; 7 nucleotides agree with TRBD2. The CDR3 runs 15 residues. Germline CDR1 is DFQATT and CDR2 is SNEGSKA (reference sequence). The CDR3 region is CSARVGGIGKNIKYF. The CDR3 DNA reads as TGCAGTGCTAGAGTGGGAGGGATAGGGAAAAACATTAAGTACTTC.

The V call is TRBV19, the J call TRBJ2-4; D is possibly TRBD1 (5 bases). Between the trimmed V and J ends, which lost 4 bases and 6 bases, there was a span of 7 bases. The CDR3 is 12 amino acids. Per germline, CDR1 LNHDA and CDR2 SQIVND (reference sequence). The CDR3 nucleotides are TGTGCCAGTAGTACAGGGATAAACATTCAGTACTTC. Encoded protein: CASSTGINIQYF.

Regarding this clonotype: Relative to the germline gene, one junction end is altered; a read error may explain this. The chain has TRBV20-1 and TRBJ1-2; no clear D gene. The CDR3 totals 14 residues. From germline, CDR1 is DFQATT and CDR2 SNEGSKA (reference sequence). The CDR3 spells CSAERPGDRDGYSF. Here the CDR3 DNA reads TGCAGTGCCGAAAGGCCTGGTGACCGAGATGGCTACAGCTTC.

For this clonotype: A much more abundant neighbour one base away suggests this may be a read error. The genes are TRBV6-2 or TRBV6-3 and TRBJ1-1, with D hard to call. The CDR3 has 13 amino acids. With 8 bases removed from V and 4 bases from J, the gap between germline ends came to 14 bases. The germline gives CDR1 MNHEY, CDR2 SVGEGT. The CDR3 sequence: CASASDFGTEAFF. The CDR3 DNA reads TGTGCCAGCGCCTCGGATTTCGGCACTGAAGCTTTCTTT.